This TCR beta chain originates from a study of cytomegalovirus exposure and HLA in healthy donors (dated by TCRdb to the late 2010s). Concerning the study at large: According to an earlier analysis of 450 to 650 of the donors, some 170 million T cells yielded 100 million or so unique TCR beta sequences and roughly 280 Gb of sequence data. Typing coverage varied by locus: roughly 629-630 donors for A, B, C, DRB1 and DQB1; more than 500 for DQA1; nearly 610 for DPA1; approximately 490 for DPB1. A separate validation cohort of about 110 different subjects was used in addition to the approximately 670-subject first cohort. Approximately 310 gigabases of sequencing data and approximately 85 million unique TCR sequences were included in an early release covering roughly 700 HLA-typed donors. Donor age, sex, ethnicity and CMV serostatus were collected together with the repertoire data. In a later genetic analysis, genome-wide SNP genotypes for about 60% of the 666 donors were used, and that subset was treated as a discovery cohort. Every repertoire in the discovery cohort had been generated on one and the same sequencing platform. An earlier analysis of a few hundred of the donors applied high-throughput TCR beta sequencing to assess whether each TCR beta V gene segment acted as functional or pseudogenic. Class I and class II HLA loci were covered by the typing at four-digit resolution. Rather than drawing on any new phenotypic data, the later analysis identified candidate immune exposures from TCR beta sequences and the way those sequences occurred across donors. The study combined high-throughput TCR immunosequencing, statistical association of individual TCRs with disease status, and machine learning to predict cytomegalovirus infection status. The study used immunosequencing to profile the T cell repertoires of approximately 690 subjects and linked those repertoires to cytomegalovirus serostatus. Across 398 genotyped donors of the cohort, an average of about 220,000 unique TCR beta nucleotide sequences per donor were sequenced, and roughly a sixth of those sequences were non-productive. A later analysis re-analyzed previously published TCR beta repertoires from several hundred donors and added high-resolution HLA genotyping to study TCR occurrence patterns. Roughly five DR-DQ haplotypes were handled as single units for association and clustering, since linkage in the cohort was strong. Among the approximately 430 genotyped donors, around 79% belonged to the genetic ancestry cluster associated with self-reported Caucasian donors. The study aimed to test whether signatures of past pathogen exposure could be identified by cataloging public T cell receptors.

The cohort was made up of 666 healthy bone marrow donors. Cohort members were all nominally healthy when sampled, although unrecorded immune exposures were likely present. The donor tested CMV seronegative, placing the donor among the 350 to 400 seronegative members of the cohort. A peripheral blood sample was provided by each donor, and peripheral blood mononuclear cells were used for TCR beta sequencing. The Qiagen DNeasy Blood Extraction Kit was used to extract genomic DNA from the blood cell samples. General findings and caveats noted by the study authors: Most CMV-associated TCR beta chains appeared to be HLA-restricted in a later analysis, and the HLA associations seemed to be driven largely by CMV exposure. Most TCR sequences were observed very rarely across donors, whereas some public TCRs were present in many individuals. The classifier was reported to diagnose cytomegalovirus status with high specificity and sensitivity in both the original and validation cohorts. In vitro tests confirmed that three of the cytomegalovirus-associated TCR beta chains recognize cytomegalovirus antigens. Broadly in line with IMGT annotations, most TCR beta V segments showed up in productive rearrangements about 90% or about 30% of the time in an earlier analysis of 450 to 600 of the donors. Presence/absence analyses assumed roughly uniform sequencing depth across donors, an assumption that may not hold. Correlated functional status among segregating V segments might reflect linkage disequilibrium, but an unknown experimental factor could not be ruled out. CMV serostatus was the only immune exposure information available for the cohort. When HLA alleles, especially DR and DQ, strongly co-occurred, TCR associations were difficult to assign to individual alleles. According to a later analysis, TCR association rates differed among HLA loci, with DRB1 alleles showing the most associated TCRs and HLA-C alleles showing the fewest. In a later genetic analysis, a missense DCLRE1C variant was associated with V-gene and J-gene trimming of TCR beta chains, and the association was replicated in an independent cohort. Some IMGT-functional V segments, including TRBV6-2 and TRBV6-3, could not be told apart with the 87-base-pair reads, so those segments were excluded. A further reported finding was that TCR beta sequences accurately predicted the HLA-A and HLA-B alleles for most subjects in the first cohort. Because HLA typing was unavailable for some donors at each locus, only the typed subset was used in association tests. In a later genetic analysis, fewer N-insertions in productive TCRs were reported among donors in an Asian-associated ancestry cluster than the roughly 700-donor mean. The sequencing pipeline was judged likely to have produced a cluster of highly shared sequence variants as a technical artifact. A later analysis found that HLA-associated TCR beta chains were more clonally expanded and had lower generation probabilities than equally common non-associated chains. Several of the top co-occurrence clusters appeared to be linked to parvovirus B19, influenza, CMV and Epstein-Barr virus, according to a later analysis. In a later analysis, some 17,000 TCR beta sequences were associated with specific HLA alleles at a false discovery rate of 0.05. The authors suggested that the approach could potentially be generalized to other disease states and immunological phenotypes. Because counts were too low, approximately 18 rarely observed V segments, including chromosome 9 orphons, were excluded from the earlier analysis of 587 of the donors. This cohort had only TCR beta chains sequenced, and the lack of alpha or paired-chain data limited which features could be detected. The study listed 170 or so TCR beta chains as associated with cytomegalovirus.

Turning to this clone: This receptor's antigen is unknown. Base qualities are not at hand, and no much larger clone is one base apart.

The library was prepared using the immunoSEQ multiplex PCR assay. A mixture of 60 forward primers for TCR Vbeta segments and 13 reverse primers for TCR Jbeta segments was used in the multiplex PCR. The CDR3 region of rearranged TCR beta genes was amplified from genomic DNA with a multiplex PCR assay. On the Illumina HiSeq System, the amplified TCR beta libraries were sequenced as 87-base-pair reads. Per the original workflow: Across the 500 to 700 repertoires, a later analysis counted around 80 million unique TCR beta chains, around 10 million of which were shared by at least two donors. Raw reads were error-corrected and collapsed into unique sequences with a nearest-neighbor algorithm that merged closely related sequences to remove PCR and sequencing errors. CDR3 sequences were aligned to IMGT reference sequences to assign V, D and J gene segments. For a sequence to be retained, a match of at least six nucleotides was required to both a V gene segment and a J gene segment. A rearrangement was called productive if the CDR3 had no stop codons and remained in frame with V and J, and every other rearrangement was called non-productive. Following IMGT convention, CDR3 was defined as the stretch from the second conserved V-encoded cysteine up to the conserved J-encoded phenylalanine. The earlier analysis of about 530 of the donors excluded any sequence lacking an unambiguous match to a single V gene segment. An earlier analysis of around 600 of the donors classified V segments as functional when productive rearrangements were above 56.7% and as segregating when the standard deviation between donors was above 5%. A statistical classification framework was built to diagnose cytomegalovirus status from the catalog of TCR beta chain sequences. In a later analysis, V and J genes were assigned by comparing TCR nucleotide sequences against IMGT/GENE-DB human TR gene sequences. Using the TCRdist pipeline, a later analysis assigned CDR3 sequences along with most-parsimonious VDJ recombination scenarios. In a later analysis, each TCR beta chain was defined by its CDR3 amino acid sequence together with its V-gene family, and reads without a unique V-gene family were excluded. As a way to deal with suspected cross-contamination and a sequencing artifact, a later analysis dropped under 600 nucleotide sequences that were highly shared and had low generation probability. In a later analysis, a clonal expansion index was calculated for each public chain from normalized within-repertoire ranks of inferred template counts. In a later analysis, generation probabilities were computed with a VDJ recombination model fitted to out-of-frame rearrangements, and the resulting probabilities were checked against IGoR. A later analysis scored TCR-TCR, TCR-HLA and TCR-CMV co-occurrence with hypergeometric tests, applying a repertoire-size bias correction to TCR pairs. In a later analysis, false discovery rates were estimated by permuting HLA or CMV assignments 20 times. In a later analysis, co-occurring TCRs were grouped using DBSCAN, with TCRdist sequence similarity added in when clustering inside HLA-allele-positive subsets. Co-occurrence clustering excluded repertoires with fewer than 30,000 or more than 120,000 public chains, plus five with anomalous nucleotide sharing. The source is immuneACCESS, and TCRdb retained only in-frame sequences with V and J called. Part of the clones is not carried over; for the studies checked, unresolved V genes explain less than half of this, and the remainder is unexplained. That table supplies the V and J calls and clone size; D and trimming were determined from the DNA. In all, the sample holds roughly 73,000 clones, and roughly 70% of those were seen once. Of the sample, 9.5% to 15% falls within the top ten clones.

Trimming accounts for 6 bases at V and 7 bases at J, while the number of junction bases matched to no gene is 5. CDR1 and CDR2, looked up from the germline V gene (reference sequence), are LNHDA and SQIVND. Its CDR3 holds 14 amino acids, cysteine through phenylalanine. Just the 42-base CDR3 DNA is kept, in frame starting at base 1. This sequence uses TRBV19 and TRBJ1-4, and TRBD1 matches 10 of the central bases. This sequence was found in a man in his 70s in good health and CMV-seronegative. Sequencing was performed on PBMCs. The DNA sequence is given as TGTGCCAGTAGCGACAGGGGGCGCGGTGAAAAACTGTTTTTT. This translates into CASSDRGRGEKLFF. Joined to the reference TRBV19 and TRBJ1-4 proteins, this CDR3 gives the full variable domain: DGGITQSPKYLFRKEGQNVTLSCEQNLNHDAMYWYRQDPGQGLRLIYYSQIVNDFQKGDIAEGYSVSREKKESFPLTVTSAQKNPTAFYLCASSDRGRGEKLFFGSGTQLSVL.